Below are 10 T cell receptor beta chains sequenced from a single sample in a study of T cells in Graves' hyperthyroidism and ophthalmopathy. There were TCR beta CDR3 regions amplified from RNA transcripts. In the first-round RT-PCR of the TCR CDR3, the HTBI primer set was used. TCRdb independently ran MiXCR on the multiplex PCR reads; one entry per CDR3 protein. Altogether some 460,000 distinct CDR3 sequences are present, more than 15% being singletons, with the ten largest covering around an eighth. Material: blood. These TCRs come from a woman between 18 and 30 years old with Graves' hyperthyroidism.

The chain couples TRBV7-2 to TRBJ2-5, with 8 bases lining up with TRBD2. Trimming cost V 5 bases and J 7 bases; bases outside gene matches: 15. This CDR3 region has 16 residues. Germline V gives CDR1 SGHTA, CDR2 FQGNSA. This CDR3 is CASSQAVGPGGGTQYF. The CDR3 nucleotides read TGTGCCAGCAGCCAGGCCGTTGGCCCGGGAGGGGGGACCCAGTACTTC.

This chain uses TRBV7-6 with TRBJ2-1; 10 bases align to TRBD2. CDR1 is SGHVS and CDR2 is FNYEAQ in the germline V gene. The CDR3 has 16 residues. With V trimmed by 5 bases and J by 4 bases, 8 bases remained unmatched. This CDR3 reads CASSLTSGPQYNEQFF. The DNA for the CDR3 is TGTGCCAGCAGCCTGACTAGCGGGCCCCAATACAATGAGCAGTTCTTC.

The chain carries TRBV7-8 and TRBJ2-5; the match to TRBD2 covers 7 bases. Germline V gene sequence: CDR1 SGHVS, CDR2 FQNEAQ. The CDR3 extends over 13 amino acids. J was trimmed by 3 bases and V by 11 bases; bases with no gene match: 9. The CDR3 DNA sequence: TGTGCCGGGGGAGGGGATGGGGAAGAGACCCAGTACTTC. As protein: CAGGGDGEETQYF.

This clonotype was seen repeatedly, ten times or more. V gene TRBV7-8 combines with J gene TRBJ2-5; TRBD1 agrees at 7 bases. V lost 4 bases and J lost 3; bases outside the gene matches: 11. From germline, CDR1 is SGHVS and CDR2 FQNEAQ. The CDR3 extends over 16 amino acids. CDR3 in DNA: TGTGCCAGCAGCTGGGACAGCTCTAGTTATAAAGAGACCCAGTACTTC. Protein product: CASSWDSSSYKETQYF.

This clonotype has at least ten counts. The rearrangement links TRBV28 to TRBJ1-2; TRBD1 agrees at 7 bases. Germline V CDR1 and CDR2: MDHEN, SYDVKM. Trimming took 6 bases from V and 10 from J; bases not matched to a gene: 17. CDR3 length equals 15 residues. CDR3 residues: CASRSGQAASRDYTF. CDR3 DNA sequence: TGTGCCAGCAGATCCGGACAGGCCGCGTCTCGTGACTACACCTTC.

This clonotype has a count of ten or more. The rearrangement links TRBV28 to TRBJ1-2; 11 nucleotides match TRBD1. This CDR3 has 12 residues. With 5 bases clipped from V and 12 bases from J, the junction kept 5 bases outside the gene matches. Germline lookup yields CDR1 MDHEN and CDR2 SYDVKM. This CDR3 is CASSLGQGAHTF. CDR3 nucleotide sequence: TGTGCCAGCAGTCTCGGACAGGGGGCGCACACCTTC.

The chain joins TRBV7-9 to TRBJ1-4, with D possibly TRBD1 on 5 matching bases. Deletions cut 8 bases from V and 5 bases from J, with 15 bases between. CDR3 length equals 14 residues. CDR1 and CDR2 from the germline V gene are SEHNR and FQNEAQ (reference sequence). The CDR3 sequence is CASGSRGRNEKLFF. For the CDR3, the DNA is TGTGCCAGCGGGTCACGGGGGAGGAATGAAAAACTGTTTTTT.

This clonotype was recorded at least ten times. V is TRBV7-8 and J is TRBJ2-1, with D tentatively TRBD1 (6 bases). The CDR3 is made up of 15 amino acids. CDR1 SGHVS and CDR2 FQNEAQ come from the germline V gene. V shed 5 bases and J shed 6 bases, with 17 bases lying between them. CDR3 in DNA: TGTGCCAGCAGCGTAAGCGGACAGTCGATCAATGAGCAGTTCTTC. This encodes CASSVSGQSINEQFF.

This clonotype appeared many times. The chain has TRBV2 and TRBJ2-2, with 8 nucleotides matching TRBD1. The CDR3 has 15 residues. The germline CDR1 and CDR2 sequences are SNHLY and FYNNEI. The V and J ends lost 6 bases and 3 bases, in that order; junction bases with no gene match: 6. DNA for the CDR3: TGTGCCAGCAGGAAGGACAGGGTGGACACCGGGGAGCTGTTTTTT. Translating it yields CASRKDRVDTGELFF.

This clonotype appeared many times. The chain uses TRBV7-8 and TRBJ1-2; 7 nucleotides agree with TRBD1. This CDR3 comprises 13 residues. J lost 8 bases, V lost 4 bases, and 7 bases had no gene match. The germline gives CDR1 SGHVS, CDR2 FQNEAQ. The CDR3 spells CASSSRGRGGYTF. In DNA form, the CDR3 reads TGTGCCAGCAGCTCTAGGGGGCGCGGGGGCTACACCTTC.